A selection of T cell receptor beta chains follows, all from one sample in a study of a mutant IDH1 vaccine in newly diagnosed glioma. These receptors' targets are unknown. The method was immunoSEQ multiplex PCR; TCRdb's version includes in-frame clones alone and lacks a portion of them. The table lists around 41,000 clones, over 75% of them singletons, with around 1.5% in the top ten. Here the sequenced sample was PBMCs, taken from a glioma patient whose treatment included an IDH1 peptide vaccine. These receptors all come from a man aged 35 to 55 with glioma. The CDR3 runs from the conserved cysteine through the conserved F or W.

v_gene | CDR3aa
TRBV5-8 | CASSPLGQTPYSNQPQHF
TRBV28 | CASSLAVWTGRYTEAFF
TRBV28 | CASRKDSWSWTQYF
TRBV2 | CASSVYSGASEQYF
TRBV25-1 | CASRRDDNSPLHF
TRBV14 | CASSQGTGWDTEAFF
TRBV5-1 | CASSPVESGNSPLHF
TRBV18 | CASSPLWGRDTNSGANVLTF
TRBV6-6 | CASLALAASYNEQFF
TRBV29-1 | CSGGGYDTEAFF
TRBV2 | CASSYTTVANTGELFF
TRBV5-1 | CASCLETNTEAFF